These T cell receptor beta chains were read from a single sample in a study of T-cell memory formation after mild COVID-19. TCRdb reprocessed the 5' RACE reads via MiXCR and lists one record per CDR3 protein. The repertoire holds about half a million distinct CDR3 sequences, with roughly 18% as singletons. The specimen was PBMCs or a T cell subset sorted from them (not recorded which). These receptors came from an adult woman who had mild COVID-19 (a few samples of this study predate the infection). Cell type and time point are not known. The CDR3 runs from the conserved cysteine through the conserved F or W. The D gene is left open where the match is weak. Expanded clones are given a class, and other clones once, few, many or no size at all.

V gene	J gene	clone size	D gene	CDR3 DNA	CDR3 protein
TRBV6-6	TRBJ1-2	.	.	TGTGCCAGCAGTTACCTGACAGTAGAAGGGGGGCGCTACACCTTC	CASSYLTVEGGRYTF
TRBV29-1	TRBJ2-1	.	.	TGCAGCGTTGGGGCAGGGGCTTCTGAGCAGTTCTTC	CSVGAGASEQFF
TRBV11-3	TRBJ2-5	.	TRBD2	TGTGCCAGCAGCGTTAGCGGGAGGGCCGGGGAGACCCAGTACTTC	CASSVSGRAGETQYF
TRBV5-1	TRBJ2-3	.	.	TGCGCCAGCAGCGAGGGTGGAAACACAGATACGCAGTATTTT	CASSEGGNTDTQYF
TRBV7-8	TRBJ1-1	few	.	TGTGCCAGCAGCTTGTATAAGGGGAACACTGAAGCTTTCTTT	CASSLYKGNTEAFF
TRBV12-3/TRBV12-4	TRBJ2-1	.	.	TGTGCCAGCAGTGGGGACGGACTCGCGTACAATGAGCAGTTCTTC	CASSGDGLAYNEQFF
TRBV12-3/TRBV12-4	TRBJ1-5	few	TRBD1	TGTGCCAGCAGTTTAGATGGGACAGGGATCCGGCCCCAGCATTTT	CASSLDGTGIRPQHF
TRBV20-1	TRBJ2-7	few	.	TGCAGTGCTAGAGATCTTTTCCACGAGCAGTACTTC	CSARDLFHEQYF
TRBV5-4	TRBJ2-7	once	.	TGTGCCAGCAGCTTTAGGGGACGATCCTACGAGCAGTACTTC	CASSFRGRSYEQYF
TRBV7-9	TRBJ1-2	few	TRBD1	TGTGCCAGCAGCCGATGGGACAGGGAGAATGACTATGGCTACACCTTC	CASSRWDRENDYGYTF
TRBV10-2	TRBJ2-1	few	TRBD2	TGCGCCAGCAGCGACCGTGGAAGGGGGCTAGCGGGAGGAAGATCCTACAATGAGCAGTTCTTC	CASSDRGRGLAGGRSYNEQFF
TRBV6-2/TRBV6-3	TRBJ2-3	.	.	TGTGCCAGCAGTTCACCGACTCGGAGCGGGGATACGCAGTATTTT	CASSSPTRSGDTQYF